This TCR beta chain was sequenced during a study of cytomegalovirus exposure and HLA in healthy donors. The study's findings and limits: Reports indicated that the classifier achieved high specificity and sensitivity in diagnosing cytomegalovirus status.

This clone was seen a single time. What it recognizes is unknown. The protocol was immunoSEQ multiplex PCR, while the TCRdb copy is restricted to in-frame clones and leaves out a portion. In the table there are fewer than 200,000 clones, about 85% of which are singletons. Sequencing was performed on PBMCs. The receptor was derived from a young man in good health and CMV-seropositive.

CDR3 in DNA: TGTGCCAGCAGCTTAGGTCCTAGCGGTGTCACAGATACGCAGTATTTT. It translates to CASSLGPSGVTDTQYF. The rearrangement links TRBV7-9 to TRBJ2-3; 7 positions agree with TRBD2. The junction had 6 bases not matched to a gene; V was cut back by 1 base and J by 2 bases. CDR1 is SEHNR, CDR2 FQNEAQ, per germline (reference sequence). CDR3 length: 16 amino acids.